This TCR beta chain came from a study of CD8+ T cells in alopecia areata. Study-wide findings and caveats: Relative to normal scalp, lesional scalp, especially alopecia totalis/universalis, showed higher clonality. Normal-skin resident alphabeta T cells also appear among scalp sample sequences.

Lesional scalp tissue (obtained by punch biopsy) and peripheral blood were collected from alopecia areata patients. A FACSAria was used to sort CD4+ and CD8+ T cells. These cells came from PBMCs. CDR1 and CDR2 (germline): MNHEY, SVGAGI. Trimming shortened V by 8 bases and J by 6 bases, and 17 bases separated the two germline ends. The CDR3 extends over 14 amino acids. A note on this clone: The antigen remains undetermined.

RNA extraction was followed by reverse transcription into cDNA, which acted as the sequencing template. Data came from immunoSEQ multiplex PCR; TCRdb stores just in-frame clones and leaves some out. The table shows under 150,000 clones, with about 51% occurring only once. The sequencing input was NKG2D-low CD8+ T cells sorted from blood. The sequence came from a human donor with alopecia areata. The V call is TRBV6-5, the J call TRBJ2-1, with D maybe TRBD2 (6 bases). In DNA, the CDR3 is TGTGCCAGCTGGGAGCGGGTAGCCTCCAATGAGCAGTTCTTC. This gives the protein CASWERVASNEQFF.